The next 6 T cell receptor beta chains were all read from a single sample in a study of PD-L1 blockade in urothelial cancer. Libraries were prepared by immunoSEQ multiplex PCR; TCRdb keeps only in-frame clonotypes and omits some of them. The sample contains fewer than 40,000 clones, approximately 92% of which appear only once. The starting material was PBMCs, obtained around atezolizumab (anti-PD-L1) treatment. The receptor source for this set is a man in his 70s with urothelial cancer.

The rearrangement uses TRBV29-1 and TRBJ2-4; weak D call: TRBD1 (7 bases). Germline lookup yields CDR1 SQVTM and CDR2 ANQGSEA. Trimming shortened V by 7 bases and J by 0 bases, and 16 bases separated the two germline ends. CDR3 length: 15 amino acids. For the CDR3, the DNA is TGCAGCGGGATCAGACAGGGACTAGCCAAAAACATTCAGTACTTC. It is translated as CSGIRQGLAKNIQYF.

The rearrangement links TRBV7-3 to TRBJ2-3; 10 bases align to TRBD2. This CDR3 comprises 14 residues. The V segment lost 4 bases and the J segment 4 bases; nucleotides outside the gene matches: 2. Germline V gene lookup returns CDR1 SGHTA and CDR2 FQGTGA. This CDR3 is CASSSSGRADTQYF. CDR3 bases: TGTGCCAGCAGCTCGAGCGGGAGGGCAGATACGCAGTATTTT.

The chain has TRBV19 and TRBJ2-2, with a tentative D call TRBD1 (5 bases). Germline CDR1 reads LNHDA; CDR2 reads SQIVND (reference sequence). The CDR3 sequence is 14 residues long. Trimming took off 5 bases at V and 4 bases at J, with 11 bases between the two ends. This chain's CDR3 is CASSPGRVTGELFF. The CDR3 DNA reads TGTGCCAGTAGTCCCGGCAGGGTCACCGGGGAGCTGTTTTTT.

The chain carries TRBV18 and TRBJ1-2; possibly TRBD1 for D (5 bases). The CDR3 loop spans 16 amino acids. CDR1 is KGHSH, CDR2 LQKENI, per germline. The V end was cut by 4 bases, the J end by 0 bases, with 15 bases between. In nucleotides, the CDR3 is TGTGCCAGCTCACAATTATGGGGACTTACTAACTATGGCTACACCTTC. This translates into CASSQLWGLTNYGYTF.

The genes are TRBV11-2 and TRBJ1-1; 8 positions match TRBD1. The germline V gene has CDR1 SGHAT and CDR2 FQNNGV. CDR3 length equals 14 residues. Trimming at V came to 3 bases and at J to 4 bases, leaving 4 bases not matched to a gene. The DNA for the CDR3 is TGTGCCAGCAGCTTTGACAGGGGTTTCACTGAAGCTTTCTTT. This gives the protein CASSFDRGFTEAFF.

The V and J genes are TRBV9 and TRBJ1-2; D uncertain. The germline V and J ends were trimmed by 4 bases and 2 bases, with 9 bases remaining between them. The CDR3 consists of 13 residues. In germline, CDR1 is SGDLS, CDR2 YYNGEE. The CDR3: CASSPTENYGYTF. The DNA for the CDR3 is TGTGCCAGCAGCCCTACAGAAAACTATGGCTACACCTTC. Full variable domain (remainder filled in from reference TRBV9 and TRBJ1-2): DSGVTQTPKHLITATGQRVTLRCSPRSGDLSVYWYQQSLDQGLQFLIQYYNGEERAKGNILERFSAQQFPDLHSELNLSSLELGDSALYFCASSPTENYGYTFGSGTRLTVV.